This TCR beta chain is from a study of response to subunit inactivated influenza vaccine. Study-level findings and limits: The authors suggested that few new T cells are recruited per seasonal influenza vaccination.

This CDR3 spans 15 amino acids. V was clipped by 3 bases and J by 2 bases, with 14 bases between them. Germline V gives CDR1 SGHRS, CDR2 YFSETQ. This clonotype was seen a handful of times. Its antigen is unidentified. TCRdb re-called the RT-PCR reads with MiXCR, one entry per CDR3 protein. The sample contains under 800,000 distinct CDR3 sequences, 14% of which appear only once. The sample here was PBMCs from blood, taken around 15 days before vaccination. The sequence was collected from a man aged 50-59 years who received an inactivated influenza vaccine. The chain is built from TRBV5-1 and TRBJ2-5; perhaps TRBD2 as D (7 bases). The CDR3 DNA follows: TGCGCCAGCAGCTCAGGGGACTACCTACAAGAGACCCAGTACTTC. Translated: CASSSGDYLQETQYF.